Shown below are 28 T cell receptor beta chains from a single sample sequenced in a study of regulatory T cells in long-lasting Graves disease. As to time point: newly diagnosed GD, antithyroid drugs for less than 3 months. From RNA extracted from PBMCs, the TCR library was made. Libraries of TCR beta came from iRepertoire HTBI primers plus Arm-PCR of CDR3 regions. TCRdb passed the multiplex PCR reads through MiXCR, listing each CDR3 protein once. The table records about 240,000 distinct CDR3 sequences, 20% to 25% of them present only once. The material sequenced was peripheral blood mononuclear cells (PBMCs), taken at new diagnosis, from a patient treated with antithyroid drugs. These receptors came from a female donor with Graves disease.

This clonotype has a single count. The chain links TRBV11-2 to TRBJ1-1, with TRBD1 as a possible D gene (5 bases). The CDR3 is made up of 15 amino acids. The germline gives CDR1 SGHAT, CDR2 FQNNGV. V was clipped by 5 bases and J by 1 base, with 14 bases between them. In DNA form, the CDR3 reads TGTGCCAGCAGCCCCAGGGAGGGGAAGAACACTGAAGCTTTCTTT. Protein product: CASSPREGKNTEAFF.

This sequence joins TRBV27 and TRBJ2-2; D is uncertain. The germline V gene encodes CDR1 MNHEY and CDR2 SMNVEV (reference sequence). The CDR3 runs 15 residues. V gave up 0 bases and J gave up 2 bases, with 7 bases separating them. CDR3 sequence: CASSLSGRNTGELFF. The CDR3 DNA follows: TGTGCCAGCAGTTTATCCGGGCGAAACACCGGGGAGCTGTTTTTT.

The sample holds many counts of this clonotype. The chain combines TRBV6-1 with TRBJ2-2; D perhaps matches TRBD2 (5 bases). V was cut by 7 bases and J by 4 bases, with 10 bases left in between. CDR1 is MNHNS, CDR2 SASEGT, per germline. CDR3 length equals 13 residues. CDR3 bases: TGTGCCAGCATTGGAGGTCTCACCGGGGAGCTGTTTTTT. Protein sequence: CASIGGLTGELFF.

This clonotype was seen repeatedly, ten times or more. The CDR3 sequence: CASSLALGIGETQYF. For the CDR3, the DNA is TGTGCCAGCAGCTTAGCACTGGGGATCGGGGAGACCCAGTACTTC. The gene calls are TRBV7-2 and TRBJ2-5, with D uncertain. CDR1 SGHTA and CDR2 FQGNSA come from the germline V gene. V lost 0 bases to trimming and J lost 5 bases, with 13 bases between them. The CDR3 extends over 15 amino acids.

The chain links TRBV9 to TRBJ2-1; D gene ambiguous. The CDR3 length is 18 residues. Germline CDR1 is SGDLS and CDR2 is YYNGEE. With 0 bases removed from V and 5 bases from J, the gap between germline ends came to 21 bases. CDR3 sequence reads: CASSVVGLGGVGDNEQFF. CDR3 sequence (DNA): TGTGCCAGCAGCGTAGTGGGCCTTGGTGGCGTCGGAGACAATGAGCAGTTCTTC.

This clonotype came up a few times. The chain uses TRBV15 and TRBJ1-3; D uncertain. The CDR3 covers 16 residues. The V end was cut by 5 bases, the J end by 4 bases, with 18 bases between. CDR1 is LNHNV and CDR2 is YYDKDF in the germline V gene (reference sequence). The CDR3 DNA reads TGTGCCACCAGCTATCGGACTCTCACGCGGGGAAACACCATATATTTT. Protein sequence: CATSYRTLTRGNTIYF.

This clonotype was seen repeatedly, ten times or more. The rearrangement links TRBV28 to TRBJ2-2; D perhaps matches TRBD1 (5 bases). CDR1 and CDR2 from the germline V gene are MDHEN and SYDVKM. The V end lost 6 bases, the J end lost 7 bases, and 18 bases lay between the germline ends. This CDR3 is built from 15 residues. The CDR3 is CASSTDSPVGGELFF. CDR3 coding DNA: TGTGCCAGCAGCACCGACAGTCCTGTAGGCGGGGAGCTGTTTTTT.

This clonotype was seen ten or more times. The chain links TRBV28 to TRBJ2-4, with D perhaps being TRBD1 or TRBD2 (7 bases each). Germline V gives CDR1 MDHEN, CDR2 SYDVKM. The CDR3 length is 16 residues. V was shortened by 3 bases and J by 6 bases, with 18 bases between the two germline ends. The CDR3 DNA reads TGTGCCAGCAGTTTCCGGACTGGCAGGGGGGGAAACATTCAGTACTTC. It yields the protein CASSFRTGRGGNIQYF. The variable domain in full, completed from reference TRBV28 and TRBJ2-4, reads DVKVTQSSRYLVKRTGEKVFLECVQDMDHENMFWYRQDPGLGLRLIYFSYDVKMKEKGDIPEGYSVSREKKERFSLILESASTNQTSMYLCASSFRTGRGGNIQYFGAGTRLSVL.

Worth noting for this clonotype: A read error is the likely source, as a far larger clone sits one nucleotide away. The CDR3 DNA follows: TGTGCCAGCGCAAACGGGGATGAGCAGTTCTTC. Its protein product is CASANGDEQFF. The chain employs TRBV6-1 and TRBJ2-1; D might be TRBD2 (5 bases). The germline V gene encodes CDR1 MNHNS and CDR2 SASEGT. The V and J ends lost 8 bases and 8 bases respectively, with 10 bases between them. The CDR3 runs to 11 residues.

V gene TRBV24-1 combines with J gene TRBJ2-3; 9 bases map to TRBD2. After removal of 3 bases from V and 1 base from J, the junction contained 4 bases not matched to a gene. The length of the CDR3 is 16 residues. Germline lookup yields CDR1 KGHDR and CDR2 SFDVKD. As DNA, the CDR3 is TGTGCCACCAGTGATGGAATAGCGGGGGGCACAGATACGCAGTATTTT. It yields the protein CATSDGIAGGTDTQYF.

This clonotype was counted many times. The gene calls are TRBV11-2 and TRBJ2-7, with 9 positions matching TRBD1. Germline lookup yields CDR1 SGHAT and CDR2 FQNNGV. V gave up 8 bases and J gave up 3 bases; unmatched junction bases: 17. There are 17 residues in the CDR3. This CDR3 is CASAPSWDRVKIYEQYF. The CDR3 coding sequence is TGTGCCAGCGCACCTAGCTGGGACAGGGTAAAAATCTACGAGCAGTACTTC.

The chain is built from TRBV20-1 and TRBJ2-5, with D perhaps given as TRBD1 or TRBD2 (5 bases each). The ends were cut back, 0 bases at V and 1 base at J, with 12 bases in the middle. This CDR3 spans 15 amino acids. Germline CDR1 reads DFQATT; CDR2 reads SNEGSKA (reference sequence). The CDR3 DNA sequence: TGCAGTGCTAGAGATGCCAGGGAGAGCCAAGAGACCCAGTACTTC. This encodes CSARDARESQETQYF.

This clonotype was seen repeatedly, ten times or more. V usage is TRBV29-1 and J usage is TRBJ2-5; D is possibly TRBD1 (6 bases). CDR1 and CDR2 (germline): SQVTM, ANQGSEA. Between the trimmed V and J ends, which lost 7 bases and 0 bases, there was a span of 9 bases. The CDR3 extends over 12 amino acids. CDR3 residues: CSADRNQETQYF. In nucleotides, the CDR3 is TGCAGCGCCGACAGGAACCAAGAGACCCAGTACTTC. The variable domain in full, with the rest retrieved from reference TRBV29-1 and TRBJ2-5, is SAVISQKPSRDICQRGTSLTIQCQVDSQVTMMFWYRQQPGQSLTLIATANQGSEATYESGFVIDKFPISRPNLTFSTLTVSNMSPEDSSIYLCSADRNQETQYFGPGTRLLVL.

This clonotype was counted ten times or more. This rearrangement joins TRBV3-1 to TRBJ2-5; 11 positions agree with TRBD2. The V segment lost 4 bases and the J segment 5 bases; nucleotides outside the gene matches: 6. The CDR3 sequence is 15 residues long. Germline CDR1 is LGHDT and CDR2 is YNNKEL (reference sequence). CDR3 sequence (DNA): TGTGCCAGCAGCCTAACTAGCGGGAGAGACGAGACCCAGTACTTC. Translated: CASSLTSGRDETQYF.

This clonotype was recorded many times. The chain carries TRBV14 and TRBJ1-3; D remains unclear. The CDR3 is 13 residues long. Germline V gene lookup returns CDR1 SGHDN and CDR2 FVKESK. Trimming removed 4 bases from V and 6 bases from J, with 10 bases in between. CDR3 sequence (DNA): TGTGCCAGCAGCCTACCGGGAGTAAACACCATATATTTT. This translates into CASSLPGVNTIYF.

The chain combines TRBV20-1 with TRBJ1-1; D not certain. From germline, CDR1 is DFQATT and CDR2 SNEGSKA (reference sequence). Trimming left V 0 bases short and J 0 bases short, with 11 bases between. The CDR3 totals 15 residues. The CDR3 reads CSARDKTELNTEAFF. The CDR3 bases are TGCAGTGCTAGAGATAAAACAGAACTGAACACTGAAGCTTTCTTT.

This clonotype was detected once. It may be a read error: a sequence one base away is much more abundant. The chain carries TRBV19 and TRBJ2-1; D may be TRBD1 (5 bases). The CDR3 has 13 residues. CDR1 LNHDA and CDR2 SQIVND come from the germline V gene (reference sequence). V was trimmed by 3 bases and J by 5 bases, leaving 8 bases between them. The CDR3 nucleotides read TGTGCCAGTAGTATGGGGCGGAACAATGAGCAGTTCTTC. This codes for CASSMGRNNEQFF.

This clonotype has ten or more counts. The chain uses TRBV28 and TRBJ2-1; 7 bases are a match to TRBD2. V lost 6 bases to trimming and J lost 6 bases; unmatched junction nucleotides: 11. CDR1 is MDHEN, CDR2 SYDVKM, per germline. The CDR3 sequence is 15 residues long. The CDR3 loop reads CASRINSRTSNEQFF. CDR3 DNA sequence: TGTGCCAGCAGGATAAATTCCCGGACTAGCAATGAGCAGTTCTTC.

As regards this clonotype: This may be a read error: a much more frequent sequence differs by one nucleotide. The chain links TRBV10-1 to TRBJ2-4; 9 bases map to TRBD1. Germline V gene data show CDR1 as WNHNN and CDR2 as SYGVQD (reference sequence). After removal of 5 bases from V and 13 bases from J, the junction contained 15 bases not matched to a gene. This CDR3 has 15 amino acids. The CDR3 DNA reads TGCGCCAGCAGTACCAGGACAGGGGCGGGCGATGAGCAGTACTTC. Translation: CASSTRTGAGDEQYF.

This clonotype was observed many times. DNA for the CDR3: TGTGCCAGCAGCCCGGCGGTAGGTGTAGGGGGCTCCGAGCAGTACTTC. This sequence encodes CASSPAVGVGGSEQYF. This chain links TRBV6-1 with TRBJ2-7; TRBD1 agrees at 7 bases. With V trimmed by 6 bases and J by 6 bases, 17 bases remained unmatched. Germline values: CDR1 MNHNS, CDR2 SASEGT. This CDR3 contains 16 residues.

This clonotype was found a few times. The chain combines TRBV10-3 with TRBJ2-7; D is uncertain. Trimming stripped 10 bases from V and 0 bases from J, with 16 bases between. Per the germline V gene, CDR1 is ENHRY and CDR2 is SYGVKD. The CDR3 is 14 residues long. CDR3 residues: CATTSGLVSYEQYF. The CDR3 DNA reads as TGTGCCACCACATCCGGGCTGGTCTCCTACGAGCAGTACTTC.

This clonotype has at least ten counts. The chain recombines TRBV12-3 or TRBV12-4 with TRBJ2-7; TRBD1 matches at 10 bases. Germline trimming cut 3 bases from V and 6 bases from J; bases unmatched to any gene: 2. This CDR3 spans 13 amino acids. CDR3: CASSFGTGVEQYF. For the CDR3, the DNA is TGTGCCAGCAGTTTTGGGACAGGGGTCGAGCAGTACTTC.

The table lists this clonotype with many counts. V is TRBV20-1 and J is TRBJ2-3; possible D gene TRBD2, 6 bases. Trimming shortened V by 0 bases and J by 5 bases, and 15 bases separated the two germline ends. This CDR3 is built from 15 residues. Germline V gene data show CDR1 as DFQATT and CDR2 as SNEGSKA (reference sequence). The CDR3 nucleotides read TGCAGTGCTAGAGATCGGGACGGGAGCTTAGATACGCAGTATTTT. This gives the protein CSARDRDGSLDTQYF.

The rearrangement uses TRBV11-2 and TRBJ1-2; D remains ambiguous. The germline V gene encodes CDR1 SGHAT and CDR2 FQNNGV. The CDR3 covers 10 residues. Trimming removed 6 bases at V and 8 bases at J, with 7 bases between. The CDR3 nucleotides read TGTGCCAGCAGGGAAAACGGCTACACCTTC. Translation: CASRENGYTF. Full variable domain (remainder filled in from reference TRBV11-2 and TRBJ1-2): EAGVAQSPRYKIIEKRQSVAFWCNPISGHATLYWYQQILGQGPKLLIQFQNNGVVDDSQLPKDRFSAERLKGVDSTLKIQPAKLEDSAVYLCASRENGYTFGSGTRLTVV.

This clonotype was counted ten times or more. The rearrangement links TRBV28 to TRBJ2-3; 8 bases align to TRBD1. Germline V gene sequence: CDR1 MDHEN, CDR2 SYDVKM. V lost 6 bases, J lost 2 bases, and 7 bases stayed unmatched. This CDR3 is built from 15 residues. CDR3 in amino acids: CASSLGDRLTDTQYF. The CDR3 region has the DNA TGTGCCAGCAGCTTGGGGGACAGGCTCACAGATACGCAGTATTTT.

J is TRBJ1-2 and V is TRBV10-3, with 9 bases that match TRBD1. The V and J ends lost 7 bases and 6 bases, in that order; junction bases with no gene match: 15. The germline CDR1 and CDR2 sequences are ENHRY and SYGVKD. CDR3 length: 16 residues. The CDR3 spells CAITSRGGTGMNGYTF. The CDR3 bases are TGTGCCATCACCTCCCGGGGGGGGACAGGGATGAATGGCTACACCTTC.

This clonotype occurred many times. The chain employs TRBV7-2 and TRBJ2-5, with no clear D. CDR1 and CDR2 (germline): SGHTA, FQGNSA. This CDR3 has 14 amino acids. The V and J ends lost 2 bases and 1 base respectively, with 8 bases between them. The CDR3 nucleotides are TGTGCCAGCAGCTTATTGGTAATCCAAGAGACCCAGTACTTC. The encoded protein is CASSLLVIQETQYF. Using reference TRBV7-2 and TRBJ2-5 for the parts outside the CDR3, the full variable domain is GAGVSQSPSNKVTEKGKDVELRCDPISGHTALYWYRQSLGQGLEFLIYFQGNSAPDKSGLPSDRFSAERTGGSVSTLTIQRTQQEDSAVYLCASSLLVIQETQYFGPGTRLLVL.

There are a few counts of this clonotype. The J gene is TRBJ2-7, the V gene TRBV7-6, with TRBD2 matching over 11 bases. The CDR3 is made up of 18 amino acids. The V segment lost 5 bases and the J segment 5 bases; nucleotides outside the gene matches: 17. Germline V gene data show CDR1 as SGHVS and CDR2 as FNYEAQ. Here the CDR3 DNA reads TGTGCCAGCAGCACTATGGGGAGTAGCGGGGGGGCCCGGGACGAGCAGTACTTC. It yields the protein CASSTMGSSGGARDEQYF. The full variable domain, in which reference TRBV7-6 and TRBJ2-7 provide the parts outside the CDR3, is GAGVSQSPRYKVTKRGQDVALRCDPISGHVSLYWYRQALGQGPEFLTYFNYEAQQDKSGLPNDRFSAERPEGSISTLTIQRTEQRDSAMYRCASSTMGSSGGARDEQYFGPGTRLTVT.